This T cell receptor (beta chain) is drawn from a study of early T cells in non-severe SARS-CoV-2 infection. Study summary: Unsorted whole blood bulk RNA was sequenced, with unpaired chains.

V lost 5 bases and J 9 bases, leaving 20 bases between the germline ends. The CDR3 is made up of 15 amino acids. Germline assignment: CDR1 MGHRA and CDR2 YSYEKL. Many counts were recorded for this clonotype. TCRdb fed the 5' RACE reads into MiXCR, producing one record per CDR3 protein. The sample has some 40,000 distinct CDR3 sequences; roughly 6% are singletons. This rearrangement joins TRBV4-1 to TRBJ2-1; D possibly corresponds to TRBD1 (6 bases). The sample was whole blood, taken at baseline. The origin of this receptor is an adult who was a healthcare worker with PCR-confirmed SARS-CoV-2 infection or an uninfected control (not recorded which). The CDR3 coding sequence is TGCGCCAGCAGCGAAGGGGAGACAGGCCGAGGTGAGCAGTTCTTC. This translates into CASSEGETGRGEQFF.